A selection of T cell receptor beta chains follows, all from one sample in a study of cytotoxic CD8 clonotypes in ibrutinib-treated CLL. Profiled with immunoSEQ multiplex PCR; TCRdb holds only in-frame clones, not every one. The data show hundreds of thousands of clones, with 70% to 75% seen just once and 5.9% held by the top ten. The source was PBMCs, collected after 12 months of ibrutinib treatment. These receptors were taken from a human donor with chronic lymphocytic leukemia. The CDR3 runs from the conserved cysteine through the conserved F or W. D genes are given only for firm matches. Size is omitted from some rows. Given values are once, few, many or a class for expanded clones.

abundance	v_gene	d_gene	j_gene	CDR3nt	CDR3aa
.	TRBV19	.	TRBJ2-7	TGTGCCAGTAGTAGTAGCGGTGGCTACGAGCAGTACTTC	CASSSSGGYEQYF
.	TRBV19	.	TRBJ1-1	TGTGCCAGTAGTATACGGGGGCCCGACACTGAAGCTTTCTTT	CASSIRGPDTEAFF
.	TRBV7-9	TRBD1	TRBJ2-5	TGTGCCAGCAGCTTAACTGGACAGGGGGCGCGGGAGACCCAGTACTTC	CASSLTGQGARETQYF
few	TRBV5-6	.	TRBJ1-1	TGTGCCAGCATCGTGGGAGGGCACATGAACACTGAAGCTTTCTTT	CASIVGGHMNTEAFF
.	TRBV6-5	.	TRBJ1-5	TGTGCCAGCAGATTAGACGGGGCCAATCAGCCCCAGCATTTT	CASRLDGANQPQHF
.	TRBV29-1	.	TRBJ1-2	TGCAGCGCCCGAGTAAGAGGGACTGTGAATGGCTACACCTTC	CSARVRGTVNGYTF
.	TRBV25-1	.	TRBJ1-1	TGTGCCAGCAGTTGGGGGTACCCGAACACTGAAGCTTTCTTT	CASSWGYPNTEAFF
.	TRBV19	TRBD2	TRBJ2-3	TGTGCCAGTACCTACCAGCTAGCGGGAGGCCTGAGCACAGATACGCAGTATTTT	CASTYQLAGGLSTDTQYF
.	TRBV18	.	TRBJ2-5	TGTGCCAGCTCACGGGGAAGCCAAGAGACCCAGTACTTC	CASSRGSQETQYF
.	TRBV2	TRBD1	TRBJ1-1	TGTGCCAGCACTCGACAGGGGCCGAACACTGAAGCTTTCTTT	CASTRQGPNTEAFF
many	TRBV7-9	TRBD1	TRBJ2-3	TGTGCCAGCAGCCGGGAACAGGGGGATGGCACAGATACGCAGTATTTT	CASSREQGDGTDTQYF
.	TRBV9	TRBD1	TRBJ2-2	TGTGCCAGCAGCGTAGGGGACAGGGGTTCCGGGGAGCTGTTTTTT	CASSVGDRGSGELFF
few	TRBV5-1	TRBD2	TRBJ2-5	TGCGCCAGCAGCTTAGCGGGAGGGAACCAAGAGACCCAGTACTTC	CASSLAGGNQETQYF
.	TRBV6-5	TRBD1	TRBJ1-1	TGTGCCAGCAGCGACGAAGGACAGGGAAGGACTGAAGCTTTCTTT	CASSDEGQGRTEAFF
.	TRBV7-2	TRBD2	TRBJ2-3	TGTGCCAGCAGCTCGGGACTAGCGGGAGTTGTAGATACGCAGTATTTT	CASSSGLAGVVDTQYF
few	TRBV6-5	.	TRBJ1-1	TGTGCCAGCACCAAGGGGATGGTAAACACTGAAGCTTTCTTT	CASTKGMVNTEAFF
few	TRBV7-2	TRBD1	TRBJ1-5	TGTGCCAGCACCGGTCAGGGGGGTAATCAGCCCCAGCATTTT	CASTGQGGNQPQHF
.	TRBV27	.	TRBJ1-5	TGTGCCAGCAGTTTTGGAGGGGCGGCGGGCAATCAGCCCCAGCATTTT	CASSFGGAAGNQPQHF
once	TRBV25-1	.	TRBJ1-2	TGTGCCAGCACCTCCTGGGAGGGAAACTATGGCTACACCTTC	CASTSWEGNYGYTF
.	TRBV19	.	TRBJ1-2	TGTGCCAGTAGTATGTGGCAGCTACTTAACTATGGCTACACCTTC	CASSMWQLLNYGYTF
.	TRBV7-3	.	TRBJ2-3	TGTGCCAGCAGCTTACCCGGGGCTACAGATACGCAGTATTTT	CASSLPGATDTQYF
.	TRBV7-9	TRBD2	TRBJ2-3	TGTGCCAGCAGGGTTACTAGCGGGGGAACAGATACGCAGTATTTT	CASRVTSGGTDTQYF
few	TRBV30	.	TRBJ2-4	TGTGCCTGGGCGGATCGAAACATTCAGTACTTC	CAWADRNIQYF
once	TRBV29-1	.	TRBJ1-3	TGCAGCGTTGGCTGGAGTAATGGAAACACCATATATTTT	CSVGWSNGNTIYF
few	TRBV5-1	.	TRBJ1-6	TGCGCCAGCAGCTTGGGACGTTCTAATTCACCCCTCCACTTT	CASSLGRSNSPLHF
.	TRBV30	.	TRBJ2-5	TGTGCCTGGAGGGAGGTGATAAGTAGCGCCTACCAAGAGACCCAGTACTTC	CAWREVISSAYQETQYF
.	TRBV5-1	TRBD1	TRBJ1-1	TGCGCCAGCAGACCACAGGGGGAGAGGACTGAAGCTTTCTTT	CASRPQGERTEAFF
.	TRBV4-1	.	TRBJ1-2	TGCGCCAGCAGCCAAGAAGAAAACTATGGCTACACCTTC	CASSQEENYGYTF
once	TRBV28	.	TRBJ2-6	TGTGCCAGCAGTCCCCGTGGGAAGGCTGGGGCCAACGTCCTGACTTTC	CASSPRGKAGANVLTF
.	TRBV6-1	TRBD1	TRBJ2-7	TGTGCCAGCAGTGACGCGACAGGGGTGCGATCCTACGAGCAGTACTTC	CASSDATGVRSYEQYF
.	TRBV28	TRBD1	TRBJ2-2	TGTGCCAGCAGTTTCCGAAACAGGGGGCAGAGCACCGGGGAGCTGTTTTTT	CASSFRNRGQSTGELFF
.	TRBV6-6	.	TRBJ1-3	TGTGCCAGCAGTGCCCGGACTCCCGACTCTGGAAACACCATATATTTT	CASSARTPDSGNTIYF
.	TRBV19	.	TRBJ1-2	TGTGCCAGTAGTCCGACGAAATATGGAACAGCTAACTATGGCTACACCTTC	CASSPTKYGTANYGYTF
once	TRBV5-6	.	TRBJ2-5	TGTGCCAGCAGCCCCAGCCTGGGATCGGGCGAGACCCAGTACTTC	CASSPSLGSGETQYF
.	TRBV5-8	TRBD2	TRBJ2-1	TGTGCCAGCAGTTCCGGGACTAGCTTGTTTAATGAGCAGTTCTTC	CASSSGTSLFNEQFF
.	TRBV19	.	TRBJ1-2	TGTGCCAGTAGTACATTAGTGGGCCTTGGAGGGATTGGCTACACCTTC	CASSTLVGLGGIGYTF
once	TRBV15	.	TRBJ1-2	TGTGCCACCAGCAAGGATCCAGCTAACTATGGCTACACCTTC	CATSKDPANYGYTF
.	TRBV5-1	TRBD2	TRBJ2-1	TGCGCCAGCAGCTCCCTAAGCGGGAACTCCTACAATGAGCAGTTCTTC	CASSSLSGNSYNEQFF
.	TRBV5-8	.	TRBJ1-2	TGTGCCAGCAGCTTGTATCAAGGGTCTGATGGCTACACCTTC	CASSLYQGSDGYTF
.	TRBV11-2	.	TRBJ2-7	TGTGCCAGCACCCCCGGCACAATGGGGTCAGGGGTCCCCTACGAGCAGTACTTC	CASTPGTMGSGVPYEQYF
few	TRBV5-6	.	TRBJ2-7	TGTGCCAGCAGCTGGACAAGCTACGAGCAGTACTTC	CASSWTSYEQYF
.	TRBV6-5	TRBD1	TRBJ2-1	TGTGCCAGCAGCAGCGACAGGGGCGCCTACAATGAGCAGTTCTTC	CASSSDRGAYNEQFF
many	TRBV7-9	TRBD2	TRBJ2-7	TGTGCCAGCGGACCTAGCGGGAGGGGATACGACGAGCAGTACTTC	CASGPSGRGYDEQYF
.	TRBV30	.	TRBJ2-5	TGTGCCTGGAGTTCAGGCCCCCCCCAGAGGACCCAGTACTTC	CAWSSGPPQRTQYF
few	TRBV6-6	TRBD1	TRBJ2-5	TGTGCCAGCAGTTACTCTACAGGGGGCTGGGAGACCCAGTACTTC	CASSYSTGGWETQYF
.	TRBV19	.	TRBJ2-3	TGTGCCAGTAGTTCCCGACTAGGGGTGGGCACAGATACGCAGTATTTT	CASSSRLGVGTDTQYF
.	TRBV7-7	.	TRBJ1-1	TGTGCCAGCAGCGCGACACCGAACACTGAAGCTTTCTTT	CASSATPNTEAFF
.	TRBV7-3	.	TRBJ2-1	TGTGCCAGCAGCTCCCGGGGACTCCACGGAGGGGAGCAGTTCTTC	CASSSRGLHGGEQFF
.	TRBV4-3	.	TRBJ1-1	TGCGCCAGCAGCCAGGCTGCTGGTGGGAACACTGAAGCTTTCTTT	CASSQAAGGNTEAFF
.	TRBV15	.	TRBJ1-4	TGTGCCACCAGGACCCGGGGTGAAAAACTGTTTTTT	CATRTRGEKLFF